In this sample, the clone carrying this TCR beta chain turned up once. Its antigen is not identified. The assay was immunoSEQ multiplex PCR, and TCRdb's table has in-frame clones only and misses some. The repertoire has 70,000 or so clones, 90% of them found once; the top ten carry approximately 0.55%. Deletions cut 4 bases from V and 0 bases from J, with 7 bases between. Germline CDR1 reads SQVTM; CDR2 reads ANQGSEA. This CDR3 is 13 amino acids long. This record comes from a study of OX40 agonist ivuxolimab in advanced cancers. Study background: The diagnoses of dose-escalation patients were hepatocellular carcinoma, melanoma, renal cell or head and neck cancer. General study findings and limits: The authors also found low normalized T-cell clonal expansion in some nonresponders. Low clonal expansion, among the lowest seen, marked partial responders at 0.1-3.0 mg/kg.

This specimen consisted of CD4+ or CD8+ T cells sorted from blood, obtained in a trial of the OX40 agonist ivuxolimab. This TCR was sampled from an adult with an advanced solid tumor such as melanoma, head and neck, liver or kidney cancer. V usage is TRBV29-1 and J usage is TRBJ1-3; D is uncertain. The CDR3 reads CSVVLSSGNTIYF. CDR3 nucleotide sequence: TGCAGCGTTGTTTTGAGCTCTGGAAACACCATATATTTT. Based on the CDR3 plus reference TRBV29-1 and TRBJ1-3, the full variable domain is SAVISQKPSRDICQRGTSLTIQCQVDSQVTMMFWYRQQPGQSLTLIATANQGSEATYESGFVIDKFPISRPNLTFSTLTVSNMSPEDSSIYLCSVVLSSGNTIYFGEGSWLTVV.